This T cell receptor beta chain was recorded in a study of T-cell reconstitution after alpha-beta-depleted transplantation in children. The authors prepared the TCRbeta library with unique molecular identifiers. Via MiXCR, TCRdb re-called the PCR reads, giving one row per CDR3 protein. Among around 96,000 distinct CDR3 sequences listed, 10% to 15% were seen once. This clonotype was counted many times. Source: PBMCs from the stem cell graft donor, taken from the stem cell graft. The receptor was isolated from a human donor who donated a stem cell graft to a child with inherited bone marrow failure.

The CDR3 loop is CSVEKGGNTEAFF. CDR3 coding DNA: TGCAGCGTTGAAAAGGGCGGGAACACTGAAGCTTTCTTT. V and J are TRBV29-1 and TRBJ1-1; D ambiguous. Trimming shortened V by 2 bases and J by 1 base, and 8 bases separated the two germline ends. Germline loops: CDR1 SQVTM, CDR2 ANQGSEA. This CDR3 has 13 residues.